The entry below gives a single T cell receptor (beta chain) sequence along with its context. Its antigen is undetermined. The data stem from a study of OX40 agonist ivuxolimab in advanced cancers. Study in general: It was permissible to have had prior anti-PD-1, anti-PD-L1 or anti-CTLA-4 therapy, and under 45% had some. Study-wide results and limits: Clones of CD4+ and CD8+ blood T cells grew by week 6 at doses of 0.1 to 3.0 mg/kg.

The V end lost 4 bases, the J end lost 0 bases, and 11 bases lay between the germline ends. The CDR3 has 15 residues. Germline-derived CDR1 and CDR2 are SGDLS and YYNGEE. Produced via immunoSEQ multiplex PCR; TCRdb's table is partial and in-frame only. The data contain 45,000 to 65,000 clones, roughly 84% of them seen just once; the ten biggest clones take up around 2.8%. J is TRBJ2-1 and V is TRBV9; TRBD2 might be the D (6 bases). The TCR comes from an adult with an advanced solid tumor such as melanoma, head and neck, liver or kidney cancer. Sample: CD4+ or CD8+ T cells sorted from blood, taken in a trial of the OX40 agonist ivuxolimab. The CDR3 DNA reads as TGTGCCAGCAGCCCGGGAGACAACTCCTACAATGAGCAGTTCTTC. This sequence encodes CASSPGDNSYNEQFF.